These T cell receptor beta chains were read from a single sample in a study of cytomegalovirus exposure and HLA in healthy donors. Assay used: immunoSEQ multiplex PCR; TCRdb lists only in-frame clones, some missing. The data hold over 85,000 clones, with around 78% observed a single time. The sample consisted of PBMCs. These receptors originate from a man aged 30 to 45 in good health and CMV-seronegative. The CDR3 runs from the conserved cysteine through the conserved F or W. The D gene is left open where the match is weak. Clone size is shown for a subset of rows, as once, few, many or a class of expanded clone.

j_call	v_call	cdr3_length	d_call	clone_size	cdr3_nt	cdr3_aa
TRBJ1-5	TRBV5-8	15	TRBD1	NA	TGTGCCAGCAGCTTGGGTCAGGGGGGCAGTCAGCCCCAGCATTTT	CASSLGQGGSQPQHF
TRBJ2-7	TRBV6-5	14	TRBD1	NA	TGTGCCAGCAGGACGACAGGGGCTCAGGGCGAGCAGTACTTC	CASRTTGAQGEQYF
TRBJ1-5	TRBV27	19	TRBD1	NA	TGTGCCAGCAGCAGGAACCAGGGGGCCGGTGGGAGGATCAATCAGCCCCAGCATTTT	CASSRNQGAGGRINQPQHF
TRBJ1-6	TRBV7-9	16	TRBD1	once	TGTGCCAGCAGCACGCCACCGGGACAGCATAATTCACCCCTCCACTTT	CASSTPPGQHNSPLHF
TRBJ2-2	TRBV9	15	TRBD2	NA	TGTGCCAGCAGCACGATAGCGGGAGTCACCGGGGAGCTGTTTTTT	CASSTIAGVTGELFF
TRBJ2-3	TRBV18	17	NA	once	TGTGCCAGCTCACCTTTTTTGTGGACACCGAGCACAGATACGCAGTATTTT	CASSPFLWTPSTDTQYF
TRBJ1-6	TRBV18	15	TRBD1	NA	TGTGCCAGCTCACCCGGACAGGGACCCAGATCACCCCTCCACTTT	CASSPGQGPRSPLHF
TRBJ2-1	TRBV20-1	11	NA	NA	TGCAGTGCTAGTTTACGGAATGAGCAGTTCTTC	CSASLRNEQFF
TRBJ1-6	TRBV2	13	NA	NA	TGTGCCAGCAGGGGCCTAGCTGGAGTACCCCTCCACTTT	CASRGLAGVPLHF
TRBJ2-5	TRBV7-3	14	TRBD2	NA	TGTGCCAGCAGCTCATCTAGCGGGCAAGAGACCCAGTACTTC	CASSSSSGQETQYF
TRBJ2-3	TRBV18	16	NA	NA	TGTGCCAGCTCACCACTGGTCGGGAGTACCACAGATACGCAGTATTTT	CASSPLVGSTTDTQYF
TRBJ2-2	TRBV18	16	TRBD2	NA	TGTGCCAGCTCACCACCGACGGCGGGAGGGTCCGGGGAGCTGTTTTTT	CASSPPTAGGSGELFF
TRBJ1-1	TRBV5-4	14	NA	NA	TGTGCCAGCAGCGCAAAGACAGTTTCGACTGAAGCTTTCTTT	CASSAKTVSTEAFF
TRBJ2-3	TRBV6-1	16	NA	NA	TGTGCCAGCAGTGACTGGGGGCAAGGGCACACAGATACGCAGTATTTT	CASSDWGQGHTDTQYF
TRBJ1-2	TRBV19	13	NA	NA	TGTGCCAGTAGTTTAGACGGGGACTATGGCTACACCTTC	CASSLDGDYGYTF
TRBJ1-1	TRBV5-1	15	TRBD1	NA	TGCGCCAGCAGCTTGGGGGACAGCTTAAACACTGAAGCTTTCTTT	CASSLGDSLNTEAFF
TRBJ2-1	TRBV9	14	TRBD1	NA	TGTGCCAGCAGCGTAGCAGGGGGCTTTGATGAGCAGTTCTTC	CASSVAGGFDEQFF
TRBJ2-1	TRBV12-5	15	TRBD2	NA	TGTGCTAGTGGTTTGGAGACTAGCGTAGGCAATGAGCAGTTCTTC	CASGLETSVGNEQFF
TRBJ1-4	TRBV7-2	12	NA	NA	TGTGCCAGCAGCTTGTTTCGGGGAAAACTGTTTTTT	CASSLFRGKLFF
TRBJ2-5	TRBV19	14	TRBD2	NA	TGTGCCAGTAGTAGGACTAGCGGGAGTGAGACCCAGTACTTC	CASSRTSGSETQYF
TRBJ1-2	TRBV9	15	NA	NA	TGTGCCAGCAGCGTAGCTTCGGGGGGCAGCTATGGCTACACCTTC	CASSVASGGSYGYTF
TRBJ2-6	TRBV19	15	NA	NA	TGTGCCAGTAGTATCTCAGGGGCTGGGGCCAACGTCCTGACTTTC	CASSISGAGANVLTF
TRBJ1-1	TRBV19	17	TRBD1	NA	TGTGCCAGTAGTATAGAGTTGACAGGGGGTATCCGCACTGAAGCTTTCTTT	CASSIELTGGIRTEAFF
TRBJ2-2	TRBV28	16	TRBD2	NA	TGTGCCAGCACCATGGGCCTAGCGGAATACACCGGGGAGCTGTTTTTT	CASTMGLAEYTGELFF